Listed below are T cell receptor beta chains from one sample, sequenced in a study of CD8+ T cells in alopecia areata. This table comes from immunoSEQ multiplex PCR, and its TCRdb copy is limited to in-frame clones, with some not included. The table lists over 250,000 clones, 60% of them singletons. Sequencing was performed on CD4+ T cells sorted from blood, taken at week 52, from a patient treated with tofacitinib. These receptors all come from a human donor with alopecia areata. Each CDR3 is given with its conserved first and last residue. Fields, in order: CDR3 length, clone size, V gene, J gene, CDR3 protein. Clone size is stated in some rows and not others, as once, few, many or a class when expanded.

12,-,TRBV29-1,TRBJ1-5,CSAGSQNQPQHF
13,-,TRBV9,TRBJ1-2,CASSPTQGRGYTF
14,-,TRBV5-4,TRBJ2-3,CASSLDLYTDTQYF
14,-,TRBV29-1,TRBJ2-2,CSVVGLQNTGELFF
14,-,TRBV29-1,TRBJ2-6,CSVSGGGAANVLTF
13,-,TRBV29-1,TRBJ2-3,CSAFSGGRDTQYF
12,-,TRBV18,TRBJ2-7,CASSPEGYEQYF
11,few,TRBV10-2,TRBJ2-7,CASSGAYEQYF
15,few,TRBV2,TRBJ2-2,CASSRIQTGTGELFF
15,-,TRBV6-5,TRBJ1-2,CASSSGLPSNYGYTF
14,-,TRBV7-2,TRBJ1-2,CASSWRDRDYGYTF
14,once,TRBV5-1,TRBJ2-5,CASSLQRSQETQYF
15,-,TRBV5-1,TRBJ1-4,CASSLDPRADEKLFF
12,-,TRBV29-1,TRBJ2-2,CSVERGTGELFF
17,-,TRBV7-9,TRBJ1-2,CASKLLGQGDSISGYTF
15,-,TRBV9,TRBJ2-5,CASSRRGGPKETQYF
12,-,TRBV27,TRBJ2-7,CAIWTGSGEQYF
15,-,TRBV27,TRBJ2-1,CASILRPSVHNEQFF
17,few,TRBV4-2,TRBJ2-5,CASSQRLAGDPWETQYF
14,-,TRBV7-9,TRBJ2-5,CASSFGTSGETQYF
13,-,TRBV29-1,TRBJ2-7,CSVWTGRGYEQYF
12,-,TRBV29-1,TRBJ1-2,CSAEQGNYGYTF
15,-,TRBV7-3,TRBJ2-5,CASSPRGEGEETQYF
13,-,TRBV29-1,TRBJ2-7,CSVGTESRYEQYF
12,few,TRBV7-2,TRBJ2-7,CASSPQGHEQYF
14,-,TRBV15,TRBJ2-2,CATAENSGTGELFF
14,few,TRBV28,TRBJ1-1,CASPGEGGKTEAFF
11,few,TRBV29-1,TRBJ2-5,CSVDRVETQYF
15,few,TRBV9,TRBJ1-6,CASSVGTGGNSPLHF
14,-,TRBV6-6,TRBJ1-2,CASTPGGGSYGYTF
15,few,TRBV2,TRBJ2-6,CASSESGPGANVLTF
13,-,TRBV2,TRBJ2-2,CASSATNTGELFF
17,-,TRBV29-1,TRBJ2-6,CSPPQGDRLSGANVLTF
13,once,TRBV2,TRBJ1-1,CASAGTANTEAFF
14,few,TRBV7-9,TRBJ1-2,CASSFSAANYGYTF